These 5 T cell receptor beta chains originate from one sample sequenced in a study of T cell responses to AZD1222 COVID-19 vaccine. Only in-frame clones appear in the TCRdb table, and some are missing; sequencing was by immunoSEQ multiplex PCR. Of tens of thousands of clones in the sample, about three quarters were seen once. The sample consisted of peripheral blood, taken on day 0 of AZD1222 vaccination. These receptors came from an adult in good health.

The chain combines TRBV5-1 with TRBJ1-2; D is unclear. The CDR3 covers 13 residues. Germline CDR1 reads SGHRS; CDR2 reads YFSETQ. Trimming cost V 1 base and J 2 bases, with 6 bases left between them. This chain's CDR3 is CASSLTDNYGYTF. The CDR3 bases are TGCGCCAGCAGCTTGACAGACAACTATGGCTACACCTTC. The full variable domain, in which reference TRBV5-1 and TRBJ1-2 provide the parts outside the CDR3, is KAGVTQTPRYLIKTRGQQVTLSCSPISGHRSVSWYQQTPGQGLQFLFEYFSETQRNKGNFPGRFSGRQFSNSRSEMNVSTLELGDSALYLCASSLTDNYGYTFGSGTRLTVV.

The V call is TRBV12-3 or TRBV12-4, the J call TRBJ1-5, with D unclear. CDR3 size: 12 residues. Trimming pared 5 bases from V and 1 base from J, leaving 3 bases between. The CDR3 nucleotides read TGTGCCAGCAGTAACAGCAATCAGCCCCAGCATTTT. The encoded protein is CASSNSNQPQHF.

This chain uses TRBV7-9 with TRBJ2-7, with 7 bases lining up with TRBD2. V gave up 3 bases and J gave up 7 bases; unmatched junction bases: 6. The CDR3 extends over 13 amino acids. Germline CDR1 is SEHNR and CDR2 is FQNEAQ (reference sequence). The CDR3 bases are TGTGCCAGCAGCTTGGGAACAGCGGGAGAGCAGTACGTC. It is translated as CASSLGTAGEQYV.

For the CDR3, the DNA is TGTGCCATCCAACTAGCTAAGAACACCGGGGAGCTGTTTTTT. Its protein is CAIQLAKNTGELFF. The chain recombines TRBV10-3 with TRBJ2-2; D may be TRBD2 (6 bases). This CDR3 region has 14 residues. Trimming took 8 bases from V and 1 from J, leaving 11 bases between them. Germline V gene data show CDR1 as ENHRY and CDR2 as SYGVKD.

The chain employs TRBV12-3 or TRBV12-4 and TRBJ1-2, with D maybe TRBD1 (5 bases). The CDR3 sequence is 13 residues long. Trimming removed 1 base at V and 7 bases at J, with 10 bases between. Here the CDR3 DNA reads TGTGCCAGCAGTTTAGGAGGGGCCCCTGGCTACACCTTC. Encoded protein: CASSLGGAPGYTF.